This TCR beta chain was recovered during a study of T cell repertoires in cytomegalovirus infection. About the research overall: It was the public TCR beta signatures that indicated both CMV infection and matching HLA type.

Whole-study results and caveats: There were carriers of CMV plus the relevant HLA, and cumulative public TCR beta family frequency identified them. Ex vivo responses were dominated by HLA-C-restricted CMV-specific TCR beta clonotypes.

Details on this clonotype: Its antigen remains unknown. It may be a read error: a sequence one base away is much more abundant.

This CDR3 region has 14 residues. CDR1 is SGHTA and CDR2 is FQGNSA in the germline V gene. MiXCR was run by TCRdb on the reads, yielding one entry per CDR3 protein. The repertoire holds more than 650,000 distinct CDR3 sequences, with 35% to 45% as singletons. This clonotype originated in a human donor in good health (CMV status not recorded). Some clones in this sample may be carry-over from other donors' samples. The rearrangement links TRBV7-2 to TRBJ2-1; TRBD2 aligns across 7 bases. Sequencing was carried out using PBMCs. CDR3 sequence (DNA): TGTGCCAGCAGCTTAGGGGGACTAAGCAATGTGCAGTTCTTC. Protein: CASSLGGLSNVQFF. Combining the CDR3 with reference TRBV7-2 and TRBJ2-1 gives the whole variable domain GAGVSQSPSNKVTEKGKDVELRCDPISGHTALYWYRQSLGQGLEFLIYFQGNSAPDKSGLPSDRFSAERTGGSVSTLTIQRTQQEDSAVYLCASSLGGLSNVQFFGPGTRLTVL.